This TCR beta chain was recovered during a study of siplizumab effects on memory and regulatory T cells (dated by TCRdb to the late 2010s). Broadly, across the study: The effect of the anti-CD2 antibody siplizumab on alloreactive T-cell subsets was examined in allogeneic mixed lymphocyte reactions constructed from human PBMCs.

The library was obtained by the immunoSEQ multiplex PCR assay. Each sample had some 9.7 x 10^4 TCR templates assayed by the deep sequencing platform. Genomic DNA extracted from sorted T cells was the material used for TCRbeta CDR3 sequencing. Concerning the study's data processing: The R programming language was used for the clonal analysis of the TCRbeta CDR3 data. Comparing unstimulated samples against CFSE-low samples taken after the reaction was how alloreactive CD4+ and CD8+ clones were defined. Alloreactive CD4+ clones were assigned to regulatory or non-regulatory origin by matching sequences to sorted unstimulated Treg and non-Treg repertoires. Not all clones reach the TCRdb copy of this immuneACCESS table, which keeps in-frame sequences only. Checked studies attribute under half of the gap to unresolved V genes and leave the rest unexplained. Clonal size and the V and J genes are those of that table, whereas D and trimming came from the DNA. Counted in this sample were 75,000 to 100,000 clones; 90% to 95% of them appeared once. In total, the top ten clones hold roughly 0.3% of the sample.

Sorted unstimulated T cells and proliferating T cells recovered from mixed lymphocyte reactions underwent TCRbeta CDR3 sequencing. Fresh whole blood from 9 to 10 HLA-typed healthy donors served as the source for isolating PBMCs. Unstimulated CD4+ non-regulatory T cells were FACS-sorted to map the origin of alloreactive clones. Note on this clone: Its antigen is still unknown. Qualities for individual bases were not recorded, and no much larger clone is one base off.

The paper's findings and limits, for the study overall: Of the alloreactive CD4+ clones that could be mapped, the Treg-derived share averaged about 63% with siplizumab compared with around 27% in control reactions. For roughly 75-97% of proliferating CD4+ or CD8+ clones, no naive or memory phenotype could be assigned. Siplizumab significantly reduced the cumulative frequency of alloreactive sequences traceable to unstimulated CD4+ memory T cells. Unstimulated naive T cells appeared more diverse than memory T cells, and naive cells seemed to contribute substantially to the alloresponse. Whether proliferating Tregs from siplizumab cultures were suppressive was not functionally confirmed. Sequences below about 10^-5 frequency were poorly captured, so only a minor fraction of alloreactive clones could be mapped to unstimulated subsets.

The sequencing input was non-Treg CD4+ T cells sorted from blood. In the paper's terms, the cell subset or site label means: FACS-sorted unstimulated CD4+ non-regulatory T cells. This sequence was found in a human donor in good health.

The encoded CDR3 is CASSLYLQGAVNEQFF. The nucleotide sequence is TGTGCCAGCAGTTTATACTTACAGGGGGCGGTCAATGAGCAGTTCTTC. Recombination linked TRBV27 to TRBJ2-1, with 9 bases aligning to TRBD1. Relative to germline, V is missing 1 base and J is missing 6 bases, with 7 bases of the junction outside any gene match. From a lookup of the germline V gene (reference sequence), CDR1 and CDR2 are MNHEY and SMNVEV. The cysteine opens and the phenylalanine closes a CDR3 of 16 amino acids. The sequence is cut down to CDR3 DNA, 48 bases in frame from base 1.